The TCR beta chain described here comes from a study of CD8 T cells in Susac syndrome. Roughly 0.45 to 1 ug RNA was reverse transcribed with random hexamers. TCRdb recomputed calls from the immunoSEQ multiplex PCR reads with MiXCR, one row per CDR3 protein. The sample holds 200,000 to 250,000 distinct CDR3 sequences, 92% seen once. This clonotype appeared once. Germline CDR1 and CDR2: MNHEY and SVGAGI. CDR3 length: 13 amino acids. Trimming took 2 bases from V and 6 from J, leaving 10 bases between them. Sequenced input: CD8+ T cells from PBMCs. The chain joins TRBV6-5 to TRBJ1-2, with D hard to call. This receptor was obtained from a human donor with multiple sclerosis. CDR3 nucleotides: TGTGCCAGCAGTTACGCCGCATGGGATGGCTACACCTTC. It translates to CASSYAAWDGYTF.